The 15 T cell receptor beta chains in this list originate from one sample, sequenced in a study of blood T cell repertoires in COVID-19 (dated by TCRdb to about 2020). Library prep was done by the immunoSEQ multiplex PCR assay. Drawn from immuneACCESS, this table holds only the in-frame rearrangements with V and J called that TCRdb kept. Clones are partly lost; checked studies trace under half to an unresolved V gene and leave the rest unexplained. For this sample there are fewer than 75,000 clones; 79% appear just once. Together, the top ten hold under 4% of the sample. The sample taken for sequencing was peripheral blood. Source of these receptors: a man aged 55-75 years with acute or convalescent COVID-19.

CDR3 residues: CASSLLAGGPDTQYF. In nucleotides, the CDR3 is TGTGCCAGTAGTCTGCTAGCGGGGGGGCCAGATACGCAGTATTTT. This rearrangement joins TRBV19 to TRBJ2-3, with 12 bases fitting TRBD2. CDR1 and CDR2 (germline): LNHDA, SQIVND (reference sequence). The V gene end was trimmed by 5 bases and the J gene end by 4 bases; junction bases not matched to a gene: 4. This CDR3 region has 15 residues.

The V call is TRBV24-1, the J call TRBJ1-2; TRBD1 aligns across 11 bases. This CDR3 region has 16 residues. The germline CDR1 and CDR2 sequences are KGHDR and SFDVKD. V lost 3 bases to trimming and J lost 5 bases; unmatched junction nucleotides: 7. The CDR3 reads CATSDPRTGGVYGYTF. CDR3 coding DNA: TGTGCCACCAGTGATCCCCGGACAGGGGGCGTATATGGCTACACCTTC.

The chain links TRBV5-6 to TRBJ1-5, with 7 bases matching TRBD1. Germline CDR1 reads SGHDT; CDR2 reads YYEEEE. V lost 4 bases to trimming and J lost 6 bases; unmatched junction nucleotides: 7. This CDR3 spans 14 amino acids. The CDR3 reads CASSARDRAQPQHF. DNA of the CDR3: TGTGCCAGCAGCGCTCGAGACAGGGCTCAGCCCCAGCATTTT.

The chain recombines TRBV9 with TRBJ2-3; D is possibly TRBD2 (6 bases). V gave up 4 bases and J gave up 5 bases, with 14 bases separating them. CDR1 is SGDLS and CDR2 is YYNGEE in the germline V gene. CDR3 length: 14 amino acids. CDR3 bases: TGTGCCAGCAGCTTGGGGGGAGCAGGAGATACGCAGTATTTT. Protein sequence: CASSLGGAGDTQYF.

The J gene is TRBJ2-5, the V gene TRBV7-6; TRBD2 matches 9 bases. Germline loops: CDR1 SGHVS, CDR2 FNYEAQ. With 9 bases clipped from V and 5 bases from J, the junction kept 4 bases outside the gene matches. This CDR3 has 12 amino acids. The CDR3 nucleotides read TGTGCCAGGCGGGGGGGCGGGGAGACCCAGTACTTC. It codes for CARRGGGETQYF. Complete variable domain (other parts from reference TRBV7-6 and TRBJ2-5): GAGVSQSPRYKVTKRGQDVALRCDPISGHVSLYWYRQALGQGPEFLTYFNYEAQQDKSGLPNDRFSAERPEGSISTLTIQRTEQRDSAMYRCARRGGGETQYFGPGTRLLVL.

This clone was seen a single time. The J gene is TRBJ2-3, the V gene TRBV9, with 11 bases identical to TRBD2. Germline V gene lookup returns CDR1 SGDLS and CDR2 YYNGEE. The V gene end was trimmed by 0 bases and the J gene end by 0 bases; junction bases not matched to a gene: 6. This CDR3 contains 18 residues. For the CDR3, the DNA is TGTGCCAGCAGCGTAGCTCTAGCGGGGGGCACTAGCACAGATACGCAGTATTTT. Translation: CASSVALAGGTSTDTQYF.

This chain uses TRBV27 with TRBJ1-2; the match to TRBD1 covers 7 bases. From germline, CDR1 is MNHEY and CDR2 SMNVEV (reference sequence). Trimming cost V 5 bases and J 4 bases; bases outside gene matches: 7. The CDR3 sequence is 14 residues long. The CDR3, as DNA: TGTGCCAGCAGTCGCGACAGGGATAGCTATGGCTACACCTTC. Translation gives CASSRDRDSYGYTF.

This chain uses TRBV24-1 with TRBJ1-5; 7 bases agree with TRBD1. Germline lookup yields CDR1 KGHDR and CDR2 SFDVKD. V was clipped by 3 bases and J by 3 bases; unmatched bases: 7. CDR3 size: 16 residues. The CDR3 spells CATSDPGQPLNQPQHF. The CDR3 coding sequence is TGTGCCACCAGTGATCCGGGACAGCCCCTCAATCAGCCCCAGCATTTT.

This clone was found a few times. The CDR3, as DNA: TGTGCCAGTAGTAACCCCAGGGGAGAAGGCAATCAGCCCCAGCATTTT. Translation gives CASSNPRGEGNQPQHF. The V call is TRBV19, the J call TRBJ1-5; the D gene is possibly TRBD1 (6 bases). The CDR3 extends over 16 amino acids. The V gene's germline CDR1 is LNHDA and CDR2 SQIVND (reference sequence). With 4 bases removed from V and 2 bases from J, the gap between germline ends came to 15 bases.

The chain carries TRBV11-2 and TRBJ1-4; TRBD1 matches 8 bases. The J segment lost 5 bases and the V segment lost 6 bases, leaving 14 bases of the junction unmatched. Germline V lookup: CDR1 SGHAT, CDR2 FQNNGV. This CDR3 is 17 amino acids long. DNA for the CDR3: TGTGCCAGCAGTTCCCTGGGGGGGGACAGGAGGAATGAAAAACTGTTTTTT. Translating it yields CASSSLGGDRRNEKLFF.

Points on this clone: This CDR3 is missing its conserved last phenylalanine or tryptophan, likely due to a read error. The DNA is left out, because the CDR3 cannot be placed on it with certainty; the CDR3 is given as TCRdb lists it. The chain couples TRBV6-1 to TRBJ2-7; the D call TRBD1 from the table was never checked on the DNA. The CDR3 numbers 16 amino acids, ends counted. CDR1 and CDR2 (germline): MNHNS, SASEGT. The CDR3 here is CASSEAGQGRRAVLRA.

The chain is built from TRBV5-6 and TRBJ1-2, with 8 bases identical to TRBD1. Germline values: CDR1 SGHDT, CDR2 YYEEEE. The ends lost 4 bases at V and 1 base at J; junction bases unmatched: 6. The CDR3 length is 15 residues. The CDR3 DNA reads as TGTGCCAGCAGCGCACTGGACAGGGATAACTATGGCTACACCTTC. Translated, it gives CASSALDRDNYGYTF.

The V gene is TRBV5-1, the J gene TRBJ1-4, with D possibly matching TRBD1 (5 bases). The CDR3 length is 17 residues. Trimming pared 0 bases from V and 0 bases from J, leaving 12 bases between. Germline V gene sequence: CDR1 SGHRS, CDR2 YFSETQ. CDR3 protein: CASSLVPPQATNEKLFF. The CDR3 coding sequence is TGCGCCAGCAGCTTGGTGCCCCCACAGGCAACTAATGAAAAACTGTTTTTT.

The gene calls are TRBV29-1 and TRBJ2-5, with a weak D call TRBD1 (6 bases). V was trimmed by 6 bases and J by 2 bases, leaving 13 bases between them. CDR1 and CDR2 from the germline V gene are SQVTM and ANQGSEA. The CDR3 runs to 13 residues. The CDR3, as DNA: TGCAGCGTCCGCGGACAGCTTCAAGAGACCCAGTACTTC. The encoded protein is CSVRGQLQETQYF. Filled out from reference TRBV29-1 and TRBJ2-5, the complete variable domain reads SAVISQKPSRDICQRGTSLTIQCQVDSQVTMMFWYRQQPGQSLTLIATANQGSEATYESGFVIDKFPISRPNLTFSTLTVSNMSPEDSSIYLCSVRGQLQETQYFGPGTRLLVL.

This clone came up a few times. The rearrangement links TRBV2 to TRBJ2-7; TRBD1 agrees at 7 bases. The CDR3 contains 15 residues. Germline V CDR1 and CDR2: SNHLY, FYNNEI. V was clipped by 3 bases and J by 5 bases; unmatched bases: 10. DNA for the CDR3: TGTGCCAGCAGTGACAAAGAAGACAGGGTCGACGAGCAGTACTTC. Protein product: CASSDKEDRVDEQYF.